A single sample is the source of the 32 T cell receptor beta chains below, sequenced in a study of tumor-infiltrating lymphocytes in primary liver carcinoma. The study co-extracted DNA and RNA from 20-30 mg of unsorted bulk tissue. The template, about 550 ng total RNA, yielded TCR beta cDNA made with a constant-region primer. Three nested multiplex PCR rounds, a slightly modified ARM-PCR, produced the libraries for TCR beta. The first two PCR rounds used TRBV1-TRBV30 primers with a Cbeta primer, roughly 10 cycles each. A single record per CDR3 protein comes from TCRdb applying MiXCR to the multiplex PCR reads. Found here are over 100,000 distinct CDR3 sequences, approximately 68% of them singletons; the top ten hold 8% to 9%. The sample consisted of tumor-adjacent normal liver tissue. The receptor set was obtained from a woman aged 60 to 75 with primary liver carcinoma and hepatitis B virus infection.

Only one count was recorded for this clonotype. The chain uses TRBV11-2 and TRBJ2-2; D unclear. Germline CDR1 reads SGHAT; CDR2 reads FQNNGV. This CDR3 contains 16 residues. V lost 5 bases, J lost 0 bases, and 13 bases lay in between. The CDR3 DNA follows: TGTGCCAGCAGCGACGCACGTAAGACGAACACCGGGGAGCTGTTTTTT. Translated: CASSDARKTNTGELFF. Full variable domain (missing parts from reference TRBV11-2 and TRBJ2-2): EAGVAQSPRYKIIEKRQSVAFWCNPISGHATLYWYQQILGQGPKLLIQFQNNGVVDDSQLPKDRFSAERLKGVDSTLKIQPAKLEDSAVYLCASSDARKTNTGELFFGEGSRLTVL.

The table lists this clonotype with a few counts. The rearrangement links TRBV24-1 to TRBJ1-2; D not resolved. V shed 0 bases and J shed 3 bases, with 7 bases lying between them. Germline V lookup: CDR1 KGHDR, CDR2 SFDVKD. The CDR3 contains 14 residues. As DNA, the CDR3 is TGTGCCACCAGTGATTTGCGCGTGGACTATGGCTACACCTTC. Amino acids: CATSDLRVDYGYTF.

This clonotype was counted many times. The rearrangement uses TRBV10-3 and TRBJ2-1; 9 bases map to TRBD2. This CDR3 is built from 15 residues. V shed 0 bases and J 9 bases; nucleotides not matched to a gene: 6. Germline CDR1 is ENHRY and CDR2 is SYGVKD. CDR3 nucleotide sequence: TGTGCCATCAGTGAGTCTTGGCGGGAGGGGGGTGAGCAGTTCTTC. This encodes CAISESWREGGEQFF.

As to this clonotype: An end of the junction does not agree with germline; a read error may underlie this. The CDR3: CTSNQRQGFGDTQYF. The DNA for the CDR3 is TGTACCAGCAACCAAAGACAGGGGTTCGGAGATACGCAGTATTTT. V and J are TRBV14 and TRBJ2-3; 8 nucleotides match TRBD1. The germline V gene encodes CDR1 SGHDN and CDR2 FVKESK. There are 15 residues in the CDR3.

Points on this clonotype: Likely a read error: the CDR3 ends without its conserved phenylalanine or tryptophan. The DNA is left out, because the CDR3 cannot be placed on it with certainty; the CDR3 is given as TCRdb lists it. The CDR3 is CASSLTETLYL. The rearrangement links TRBV28 to TRBJ2-5. Termini included, the CDR3 measures 11 amino acids. Germline CDR1 and CDR2: MDHEN and SYDVKM.

Regarding this clonotype: An end of the junction does not agree with germline; a read error may underlie this. V is TRBV4-1 and J is TRBJ2-7; the match to TRBD2 covers 10 bases. The CDR3 sequence is 17 residues long. Germline CDR1 MGHRA, CDR2 YSYEKL. CDR3 nucleotide sequence: TGCGCCAGCAGCCAAGGTCTAGCGGGAGAGTCGGGTTACGATCAGCACTTC. Protein sequence: CASSQGLAGESGYDQHF.

The chain joins TRBV7-8 to TRBJ2-7, with D unresolved. Germline CDR1 and CDR2: SGHVS and FQNEAQ. The CDR3 consists of 14 residues. The chain's CDR3 is CVNSLTRHRYEQYF. The CDR3 coding sequence is TGTGTCAACAGCTTAACTCGCCATAGGTACGAGCAGTACTTC. The full variable domain, completed using reference TRBV7-8 and TRBJ2-7, is GAGVSQSPRYKVAKRGQDVALRCDPISGHVSLFWYQQALGQGPEFLTYFQNEAQLDKSGLPSDRFFAERPEGSVSTLKIQRTQQEDSAVYLCVNSLTRHRYEQYFGPGTRLTVT.

Within the sample, this clonotype is medium-sized. CDR3 DNA: TGTGCCAGCAGCTTCTTACAGGGTGGGACTGAAGCTTTCTTT. Translation gives CASSFLQGGTEAFF. The chain has TRBV6-2 or TRBV6-3 and TRBJ1-1, with TRBD1 as a possible D gene (6 bases). Trimming pared 6 bases from V and 5 bases from J, leaving 16 bases between. The V gene's germline CDR1 is MNHEY and CDR2 SVGEGT. The CDR3 has 14 amino acids.

About this clonotype: The germline gene is not matched at one end of the junction; a read error may be the cause. CDR3 loop: CASNQVGAQETQYF. In DNA, the CDR3 is TGTGCCAGCAACCAAGTGGGCGCCCAGGAGACCCAGTACTTC. The rearrangement joins TRBV4-2 to TRBJ2-5, with D hard to call. The CDR3 covers 14 residues. The germline V gene encodes CDR1 LGHNA and CDR2 YNFKEQ.

Turning to this clonotype: At one boundary the junction diverges from the germline segment, which might be a read error. This chain uses TRBV11-3 with TRBJ2-3, with 7 nucleotides matching TRBD1. The length of the CDR3 is 15 residues. The germline V gene has CDR1 SGHNT and CDR2 YENEEA. The CDR3 region is CDSSPTGLGTDTQYF. In nucleotides, the CDR3 is TGTGACAGCAGCCCGACAGGGTTGGGAACAGATACGCAGTATTTT.

This clonotype has ten or more counts. The genes are TRBV6-1 and TRBJ2-5; 7 bases are a match to TRBD2. V shed 6 bases and J 5 bases; nucleotides not matched to a gene: 9. Per the germline V gene, CDR1 is MNHNS and CDR2 is SASEGT. There are 14 residues in the CDR3. The CDR3 sequence: CASSESGTMETQYF. The CDR3, as DNA: TGTGCCAGCAGCGAAAGCGGGACGATGGAGACCCAGTACTTC.

This clonotype was seen ten or more times. The chain recombines TRBV6-5 with TRBJ2-1, with D possibly TRBD2 on 6 matching bases. Germline V gene lookup returns CDR1 MNHEY and CDR2 SVGAGI. The length of the CDR3 is 14 residues. V was cut by 5 bases and J by 7 bases, with 15 bases left in between. This chain's CDR3 is CASSPGLSRNEQFF. In nucleotides, the CDR3 is TGTGCCAGCAGTCCGGGACTCTCTAGGAATGAGCAGTTCTTC.

Note on this clonotype: The junction differs from germline at one of its ends, possibly a read error. The chain couples TRBV29-1 to TRBJ2-5; maybe TRBD1 (5 bases). Germline V gives CDR1 SQVTM, CDR2 ANQGSEA. The CDR3 is made up of 14 amino acids. CDR3 DNA: TGCTGCGTTGAGGTCAGGGTGTACCAAGAGACCCAGTACTTC. Its protein is CCVEVRVYQETQYF.

The chain uses TRBV12-3 or TRBV12-4 and TRBJ2-3; unclear D gene. The CDR3 covers 14 residues. V lost 6 bases to trimming and J lost 2 bases, with 12 bases between them. CDR3 in amino acids: CASRSQHHTDTQYF. The CDR3, as DNA: TGTGCCAGCAGATCTCAGCACCACACAGATACGCAGTATTTT.

This clonotype was seen repeatedly, ten times or more. The chain carries TRBV11-2 and TRBJ2-7; 8 bases map to TRBD2. CDR1 SGHAT and CDR2 FQNNGV come from the germline V gene. This CDR3 comprises 17 residues. Unmatched junction bases numbered 11, after V lost 2 bases and J lost 2 bases. In nucleotides, the CDR3 is TGTGCCAGCAGCTTAACAACTTCGACTAGCGCACCCTACGAGCAGTACTTC. Its translation: CASSLTTSTSAPYEQYF.

As regards this clonotype: Just one base apart from a much larger clone, this may be a read error. The chain combines TRBV7-9 with TRBJ2-2; D is perhaps TRBD2 (5 bases). This CDR3 spans 17 amino acids. CDR1 is SEHNR and CDR2 is FQNEAQ in the germline V gene (reference sequence). V was clipped by 7 bases and J by 0 bases, with 18 bases between them. The DNA of the CDR3 is TGTGCCAGCACCAACCCATGGGAGACCGCGAACACCGGGGAGCTGTTTTTT. This translates into CASTNPWETANTGELFF.

Remarks on this clonotype: Lacking the conserved final phenylalanine or tryptophan, this CDR3 likely reflects a read error. The DNA is omitted, as the CDR3 cannot be located on it reliably, and the CDR3 follows TCRdb's listing. The V gene is TRBV11-1, the J gene TRBJ2-7; no check of the table's D call, TRBD2, against the DNA was made. CDR1 SGHAT and CDR2 FQDESV come from the germline V gene (reference sequence). The CDR3 comprises 14 residues, both ends counted. The CDR3 region is CASSGKRATYEQYS.

This clonotype has a single count. A much bigger clone sits one base away, suggesting this may be a read error. This chain links TRBV28 with TRBJ2-2; TRBD2 matches at 10 bases. Per germline, CDR1 MDHEN and CDR2 SYDVKM. The CDR3 consists of 15 residues. The CDR3 reads CTSSGTSEDLGELFF. CDR3 bases: TGTACCAGCAGTGGGACTAGCGAGGACCTCGGGGAGCTGTTTTTT. The entire variable domain, with the rest obtained from reference TRBV28 and TRBJ2-2, is as follows: DVKVTQSSRYLVKRTGEKVFLECVQDMDHENMFWYRQDPGLGLRLIYFSYDVKMKEKGDIPEGYSVSREKKERFSLILESASTNQTSMYLCTSSGTSEDLGELFFGEGSRLTVL.

Worth noting for this clonotype: A junction end diverges from the germline sequence, so it may reflect a read error. This chain joins TRBV2 and TRBJ2-1; 9 nucleotides line up with TRBD2. Germline-derived CDR1 and CDR2 are SNHLY and FYNNEI. This CDR3 spans 15 amino acids. The CDR3 DNA reads TGTCCCAGCAGTGAAGGACTAGCGTACTACAATGAGCAGTTCTTC. Translation: CPSSEGLAYYNEQFF.

Comment on this clonotype: An end of the junction does not agree with germline; a read error may underlie this. The genes are TRBV11-3 and TRBJ2-1; D uncertain. The germline gives CDR1 SGHNT, CDR2 YENEEA. CDR3 length: 14 residues. The CDR3: CASSPWSSYNEQFF. The CDR3 region has the DNA TGTGCCAGCAGTCCATGGAGCTCCTACAATGAACAGTTCTTC.

To note about this clonotype: A much bigger clone sits one base away, suggesting this may be a read error. The chain carries TRBV5-1 and TRBJ2-7; 9 bases align to TRBD1. Trimming removed 4 bases from V and 7 bases from J; junction bases left unmatched: 15. The CDR3 covers 16 residues. CDR1 and CDR2 (germline): SGHRS, YFSETQ. The CDR3 DNA reads TGCGCCAGCAGCACATCAACAGGGGGCACTCCCAGGGAGCAGTACTTC. Amino acids: CASSTSTGGTPREQYF.

Comment on this clonotype: This CDR3 is missing its conserved last phenylalanine or tryptophan, likely due to a read error. This rearrangement joins TRBV6-6 to TRBJ2-3; the match to TRBD2 covers 10 bases. This CDR3 region has 14 residues. The V segment lost 7 bases and the J segment 4 bases; nucleotides outside the gene matches: 5. In germline, CDR1 is MNHNY, CDR2 SVGAGI (reference sequence). CDR3 sequence (DNA): TGTGCCAGCATCCAGCGGGGGGGCGCAGATACGCAGTATTAT. Translation: CASIQRGGADTQYY.

This clonotype was detected only once. One end of the junction varies from germline; a read error may be responsible. The chain carries TRBV11-2 and TRBJ1-6; 9 bases fit TRBD1. Germline V CDR1 and CDR2: SGHAT, FQNNGV. This CDR3 spans 15 amino acids. CDR3 sequence reads: CVSSLDWTGESALHF. CDR3 DNA sequence: TGTGTCAGCAGCTTGGATTGGACAGGGGAGTCAGCCCTCCACTTT.

Comments on this clonotype: Compared with germline, one end of the junction differs, possibly owing to a read error. The V call is TRBV6-1, the J call TRBJ2-7, with D possibly matching TRBD2 (5 bases). The CDR3 contains 14 residues. The germline V gene has CDR1 MNHNS and CDR2 SASEGT. The CDR3 sequence is CANSLTSATTERYF. Here the CDR3 DNA reads TGTGCCAACAGTTTAACTAGTGCTACTACGGAGCGGTACTTC.

A remark on this clonotype: A read error is likely, as this CDR3 ends without the conserved phenylalanine or tryptophan. It is unclear where the CDR3 begins or ends on the DNA, so no DNA is shown, and the CDR3 is as TCRdb lists it. The chain has TRBV11-2 and TRBJ1-1. The CDR3 is 14 amino acids in total, end residues counted. The germline gives CDR1 SGHAT, CDR2 FQNNGV. This chain's CDR3 is CANSLGGGDTEALS.

For this clonotype: The junction differs from germline at one of its ends, possibly a read error. The rearrangement links TRBV11-2 to TRBJ1-1, with D tentatively TRBD1 (5 bases). The CDR3 loop spans 14 amino acids. In germline, CDR1 is SGHAT, CDR2 FQNNGV. For the CDR3, the DNA is TGTGCCATCAGCTTGAGCAGAGGGGATACCGAAGCTTTCTTT. Amino acid sequence: CAISLSRGDTEAFF.

Worth noting for this clonotype: A much more abundant neighbour one base away suggests this may be a read error. The rearrangement uses TRBV28 and TRBJ2-1; 8 nucleotides match TRBD2. Trimming removed 3 bases from V and 7 bases from J; junction bases left unmatched: 14. CDR1 MDHEN and CDR2 SYDVKM come from the germline V gene. This CDR3 has 17 residues. This CDR3 is CASSFPLQAGAGNEQFF. CDR3 sequence (DNA): TGTGCCAGCAGTTTCCCTCTACAAGCGGGAGCGGGAAATGAGCAGTTCTTC.

The CDR3 loop is CASRSAGNEQFF. The CDR3 DNA follows: TGTGCCAGCAGGTCAGCAGGAAATGAGCAGTTCTTC. The chain uses TRBV7-3 and TRBJ2-1; D unclear. Deletions cut 6 bases from V and 7 bases from J, with 10 bases between. CDR3 length: 12 amino acids. CDR1 is SGHTA and CDR2 is FQGTGA in the germline V gene.

Details on this clonotype: This may be a read error: a much more frequent sequence differs by one nucleotide. The chain couples TRBV30 to TRBJ1-2, with D possibly matching TRBD1 (6 bases). The V gene's germline CDR1 is GTSNPN and CDR2 SVGIG (reference sequence). CDR3 size: 14 residues. CDR3: CAWSVSTGNYGCTF. In nucleotides, the CDR3 is TGTGCCTGGAGTGTATCCACAGGGAACTATGGCTGCACCTTC.

Note on this clonotype: One end of the junction does not line up with germline, which may come from a read error. The chain links TRBV5-5 to TRBJ1-6; D perhaps matches TRBD1 (5 bases). CDR3 length equals 15 residues. Germline V lookup: CDR1 SGHKS, CDR2 YYEKEE (reference sequence). CDR3 in DNA: TGTGTCAGCAGCCCAGGGAGCTCCTATAATTCACCCCTCCACTTT. Its protein is CVSSPGSSYNSPLHF.

In regard to this clonotype: This may arise from a read error, as a much more abundant clone is one base away. The CDR3, as DNA: TGTGCCAATTACTGGCACCTCGCCTACAATGAGCAGTTCTTC. This translates into CANYWHLAYNEQFF. J is TRBJ2-1 and V is TRBV28, with D unresolved. The CDR3 sequence is 14 residues long. With 10 bases removed from V and 2 bases from J, the gap between germline ends came to 15 bases. Germline V gene data show CDR1 as MDHEN and CDR2 as SYDVKM.

The sample holds one count of this clonotype. This is likely a read error, given that the CDR3 carries no conserved phenylalanine or tryptophan at its end. This rearrangement joins TRBV6-6 to TRBJ1-6; 7 bases map to TRBD1. The CDR3 extends over 15 amino acids. Trimming at V came to 3 bases and at J to 7 bases, leaving 6 bases not matched to a gene. Germline CDR1 is MNHNY and CDR2 is SVGAGI (reference sequence). CDR3 loop: CASSYQQGLNSPLHS. In DNA, the CDR3 is TGTGCCAGCAGTTATCAACAGGGGCTGAATTCACCCCTCCACTCT.